This T cell receptor (beta chain) appears in the sequencing data of a study of T cells in Graves' hyperthyroidism and ophthalmopathy. This clonotype was picked up many times. Researchers amplified the TCR beta CDR3 regions from RNA transcripts. First-round RT-PCR targeting the TCR CDR3 was performed with the HTBI primer set. Using its own MiXCR run on the multiplex PCR reads, TCRdb lists one record per CDR3 protein. The repertoire holds 250,000 to 300,000 distinct CDR3 sequences, with around 19% as singletons. The receptor's source is a man aged 45-65 years with Graves' ophthalmopathy. The sequenced sample consisted of blood.

CDR3 amino acids: CATLGGLMNTEAFF. Here the CDR3 DNA reads TGTGCCACCTTGGGGGGGCTGATGAACACTGAAGCTTTCTTT. V usage is TRBV18 and J usage is TRBJ1-1; the D gene is possibly TRBD1 (6 bases). Between the trimmed V and J ends, which lost 10 bases and 0 bases, there was a span of 15 bases. This CDR3 comprises 14 residues. Germline-derived CDR1 and CDR2 are KGHSH and LQKENI. Complete variable domain (other parts from reference TRBV18 and TRBJ1-1): NAGVMQNPRHLVRRRGQEARLRCSPMKGHSHVYWYRQLPEEGLKFMVYLQKENIIDESGMPKERFSAEFPKEGPSILRIQQVVRGDSAAYFCATLGGLMNTEAFFGQGTRLTVV.